This T cell receptor beta chain was retrieved from a study of blood T cell repertoires in COVID-19. Study overall: PBMCs, B-cell-depleted T cells, or T cells provided the cDNA or gDNA that made up the material.

This CDR3 region has 16 residues. The germline V gene has CDR1 SGHKS and CDR2 YYEKEE (reference sequence). Trimming took 0 bases from V and 1 from J, leaving 13 bases between them. Sequencing was performed with immunoSEQ multiplex PCR; in TCRdb, only in-frame clones are kept and a portion is missing. Seen here are roughly 45,000 clones, about nine tenths observed once, and the top ten hold about 8.6%. The clonotype comes from a man aged 55 to 69 with active COVID-19. This chain uses TRBV5-5 with TRBJ2-5; tentatively, D is TRBD2 (5 bases). Input material: peripheral blood. CDR3 DNA sequence: TGTGCCAGCAGCTTGGAAAGCGGACCACTCCAAGAGACCCAGTACTTC. It translates to CASSLESGPLQETQYF.